This T cell receptor (beta chain) comes out of a study of Tregs in tolerant kidney transplant recipients. In regard to this clone: As yet, its antigen is unknown.

The table came from immunoSEQ multiplex PCR; TCRdb's copy has only in-frame clones and leaves some out. The listing contains 50,000 or so clones. The study, taken as a whole, reports: Donor-specific Treg expansion exceeded global Treg expansion in tolerant patients, suggesting antigen drive.

Sample: CD4+ T cells from blood, taken before the transplant. This clonotype originated in a human donor who received a combined kidney and bone marrow transplant.

CDR3 sequence: CASSLAPSRWRADTQYF. CDR3 DNA, as far as it was read: TGTGCCAGCAGCTTAGCGCCAAGTCGATGGCGGGCAGATACG. The rearrangement links TRBV7-8 to TRBJ2-3; weak D call: TRBD2 (5 bases). With the read ending 3 residues before the CDR3 end, the germline J gene is used to fill in that end. CDR3 size: 17 residues. V was cut by 0 bases and J by 4 bases, with 17 bases left in between. CDR1 and CDR2 (germline): SGHVS, FQNEAQ.